This T cell receptor beta chain derives from a study of blood T cells in healthy people across ages. The authors drew 8.5 to 10 milliliters of peripheral blood from each donor. Extracted total RNA amounted to at least 5.5 micrograms for each sample. This clonotype is a singleton in its sample. A sample-barcoded 5' primer and a J-beta primer mix were used in a second PCR of about 7 to 12 cycles. Every cDNA molecule carried a tag from a template-switch adaptor bearing 12 random nucleotides. MiXCR, applied by TCRdb to the 5' RACE reads, yields one record per CDR3 protein. The sample records some 550,000 distinct CDR3 sequences, under 55% being singletons. Material: blood. This receptor was identified in an elderly man in good health.

The CDR3 protein is CASSQTWTSGRIGEQYF. As DNA, the CDR3 is TGCGCCAGCAGCCAAACATGGACTAGCGGGAGGATCGGTGAGCAGTACTTC. The chain has TRBV4-3 and TRBJ2-5, with TRBD2 matching 14 bases. The CDR3 covers 17 residues. Per germline, CDR1 LGHNA and CDR2 YSLEER. J gave up 11 bases and V 2 bases, and 13 bases lay outside the gene matches.